This T cell receptor (beta chain) was identified during a study of T cells after yellow fever vaccination. Ten or more counts support this clonotype. Its antigen is unknown. Universal primer sites and UMIs were introduced during 5'RACE template-switching synthesis of TCR cDNA. TCRdb recomputed calls from the 5' RACE reads with MiXCR, one row per CDR3 protein. The sample lists 300,000 to 350,000 distinct CDR3 sequences; 3.5% to 4.5% were seen once. The study, taken as a whole, reports: Peak timing came faster in the weaker secondary response, day 5 versus 15. Reappearing after the booster were most of the clones from primary vaccination (about 95% CD4, about 88% CD8). The study noted that FACS-sorted repertoires could contain abundant clonotypes contaminating from the bulk population.

Germline V lookup: CDR1 SGHTA, CDR2 FQGTGA. The CDR3 loop spans 14 amino acids. The V gene lost 5 bases and the J gene lost 7 bases, with 14 bases spanning the gap. Sample: PBMCs, taken 15 days after the yellow fever booster vaccination. The source is a man aged 18 to 29 who received the YFV17D yellow fever vaccine. J is TRBJ2-2 and V is TRBV7-3, with D tentatively TRBD1 (6 bases). This chain's CDR3 is CASSKDQGFGELFF. The CDR3 DNA sequence: TGTGCCAGCAGCAAGGACCAGGGGTTCGGGGAGCTGTTTTTT.